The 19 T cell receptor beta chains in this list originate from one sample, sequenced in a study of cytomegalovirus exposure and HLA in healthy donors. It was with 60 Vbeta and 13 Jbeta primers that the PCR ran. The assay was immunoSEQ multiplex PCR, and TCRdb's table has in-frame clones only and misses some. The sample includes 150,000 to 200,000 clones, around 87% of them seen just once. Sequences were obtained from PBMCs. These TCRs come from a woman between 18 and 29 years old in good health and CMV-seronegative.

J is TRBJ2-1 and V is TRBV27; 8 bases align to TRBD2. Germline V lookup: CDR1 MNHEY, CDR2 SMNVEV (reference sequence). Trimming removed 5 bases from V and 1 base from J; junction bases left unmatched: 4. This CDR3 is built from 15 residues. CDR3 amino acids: CASSPVAGSYNEQFF. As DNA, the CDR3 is TGTGCCAGCAGTCCAGTAGCGGGGTCCTACAATGAGCAGTTCTTC.

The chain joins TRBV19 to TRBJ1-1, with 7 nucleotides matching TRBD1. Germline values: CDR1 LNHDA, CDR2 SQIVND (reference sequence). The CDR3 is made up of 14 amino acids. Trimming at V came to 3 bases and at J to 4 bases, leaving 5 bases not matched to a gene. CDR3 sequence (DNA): TGTGCCAGTAGTATTAGACAGGGAGGCACTGAAGCTTTCTTT. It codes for CASSIRQGGTEAFF.

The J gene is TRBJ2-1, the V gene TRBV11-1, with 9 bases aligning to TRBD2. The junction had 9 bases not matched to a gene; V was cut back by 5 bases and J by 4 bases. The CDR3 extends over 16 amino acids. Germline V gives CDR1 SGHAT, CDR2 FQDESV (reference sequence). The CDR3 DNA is TGTGCCAGCAGCAGAGGGGGGACTAGCTTTTACAATGAGCAGTTCTTC. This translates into CASSRGGTSFYNEQFF. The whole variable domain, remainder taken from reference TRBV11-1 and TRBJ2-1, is EAEVAQSPRYKITEKSQAVAFWCDPISGHATLYWYRQILGQGPELLVQFQDESVVDDSQLPKDRFSAERLKGVDSTLKIQPAELGDSAMYLCASSRGGTSFYNEQFFGPGTRLTVL.

This CDR3 is CASSLRTGGSYNSPLHF. CDR3 nucleotides: TGCGCCAGCAGCTTGAGGACAGGGGGCTCCTATAATTCACCCCTCCACTTT. J is TRBJ1-6 and V is TRBV5-1; TRBD1 matches 10 bases. The germline V gene encodes CDR1 SGHRS and CDR2 YFSETQ. The CDR3 loop spans 17 amino acids. With V trimmed by 1 base and J by 0 bases, 1 base remained unmatched.

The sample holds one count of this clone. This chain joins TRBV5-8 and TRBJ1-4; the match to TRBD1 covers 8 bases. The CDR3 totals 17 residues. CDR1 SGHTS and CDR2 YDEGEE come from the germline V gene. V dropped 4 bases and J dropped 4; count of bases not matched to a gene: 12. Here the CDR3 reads CASSRPRQGSVNEKLFF. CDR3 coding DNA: TGTGCCAGCAGCCGCCCCAGACAGGGGTCGGTTAATGAAAAACTGTTTTTT.

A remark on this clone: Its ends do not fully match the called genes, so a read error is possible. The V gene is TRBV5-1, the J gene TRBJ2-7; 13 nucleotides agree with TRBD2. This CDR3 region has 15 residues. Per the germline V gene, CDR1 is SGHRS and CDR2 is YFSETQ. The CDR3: CASSLGTSGSDERYF. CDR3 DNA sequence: TGCGCCAGCAGCTTGGGGACTAGCGGGAGTGACGAGCGGTACTTC.

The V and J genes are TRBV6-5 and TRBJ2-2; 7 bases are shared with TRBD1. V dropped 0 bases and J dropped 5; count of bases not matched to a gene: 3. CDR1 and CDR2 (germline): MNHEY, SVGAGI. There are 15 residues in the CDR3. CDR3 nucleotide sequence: TGTGCCAGCAGTTACTCGACAGGGCCGACCGGGGAGCTGTTTTTT. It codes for CASSYSTGPTGELFF.

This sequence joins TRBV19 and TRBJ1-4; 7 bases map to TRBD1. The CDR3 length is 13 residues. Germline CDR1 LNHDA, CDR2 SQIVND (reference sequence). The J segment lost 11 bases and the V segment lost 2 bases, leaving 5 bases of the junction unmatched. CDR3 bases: TGTGCCAGTAGTATAATAGGACAGGACAAACTGTTTTTT. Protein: CASSIIGQDKLFF.

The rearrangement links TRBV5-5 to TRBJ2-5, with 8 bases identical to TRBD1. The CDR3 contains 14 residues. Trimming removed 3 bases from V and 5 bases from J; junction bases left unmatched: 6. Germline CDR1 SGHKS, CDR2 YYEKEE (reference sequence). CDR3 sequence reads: CASSSDRDGETQYF. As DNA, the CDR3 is TGTGCCAGCAGCTCGGACAGGGATGGCGAGACCCAGTACTTC.

CDR3 DNA sequence: TGTGCCAGCAGGCAGCGTGGCGGGGAGCTGTTTTTT. It is translated as CASRQRGGELFF. The J gene is TRBJ2-2, the V gene TRBV6-5; no clear D. The CDR3 contains 12 residues. V was pared by 6 bases and J by 7 bases, with 9 bases between. Germline V gene lookup returns CDR1 MNHEY and CDR2 SVGAGI.

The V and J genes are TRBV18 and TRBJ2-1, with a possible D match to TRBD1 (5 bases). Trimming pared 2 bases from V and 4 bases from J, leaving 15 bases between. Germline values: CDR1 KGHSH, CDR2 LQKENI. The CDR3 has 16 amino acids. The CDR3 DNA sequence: TGTGCCAGCTCACCAGGGGCTAGTGGGCTATACAATGAGCAGTTCTTC. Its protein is CASSPGASGLYNEQFF. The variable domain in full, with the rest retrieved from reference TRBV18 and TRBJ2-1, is NAGVMQNPRHLVRRRGQEARLRCSPMKGHSHVYWYRQLPEEGLKFMVYLQKENIIDESGMPKERFSAEFPKEGPSILRIQQVVRGDSAAYFCASSPGASGLYNEQFFGPGTRLTVL.

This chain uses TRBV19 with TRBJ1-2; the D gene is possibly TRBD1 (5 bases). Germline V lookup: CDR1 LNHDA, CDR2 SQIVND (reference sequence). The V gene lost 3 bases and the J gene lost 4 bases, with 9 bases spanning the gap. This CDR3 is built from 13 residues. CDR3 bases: TGTGCCAGTAGTATTGGGGGAGGCTATGGCTACACCTTC. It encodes CASSIGGGYGYTF.

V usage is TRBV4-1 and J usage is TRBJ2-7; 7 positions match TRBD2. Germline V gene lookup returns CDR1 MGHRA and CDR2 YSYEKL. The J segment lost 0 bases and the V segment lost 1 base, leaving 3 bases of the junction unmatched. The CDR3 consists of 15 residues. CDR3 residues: CASSQVGGISYEQYF. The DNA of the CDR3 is TGCGCCAGCAGCCAAGTCGGGGGGATCTCCTACGAGCAGTACTTC.

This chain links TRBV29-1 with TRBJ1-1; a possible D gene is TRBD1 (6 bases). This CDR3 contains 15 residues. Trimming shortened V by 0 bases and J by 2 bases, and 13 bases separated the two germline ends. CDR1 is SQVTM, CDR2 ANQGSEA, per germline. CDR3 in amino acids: CSVEDAGGTNTEAFF. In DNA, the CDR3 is TGCAGCGTTGAAGACGCGGGGGGCACAAACACTGAAGCTTTCTTT.

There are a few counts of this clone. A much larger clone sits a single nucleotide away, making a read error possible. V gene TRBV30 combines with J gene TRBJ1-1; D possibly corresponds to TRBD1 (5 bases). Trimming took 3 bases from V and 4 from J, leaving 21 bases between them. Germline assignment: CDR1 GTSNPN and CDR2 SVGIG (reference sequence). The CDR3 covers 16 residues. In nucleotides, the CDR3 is TGTGCCTGGAGAAACAGGCCGCTTGCATGGGCCACTGAAGCTTTCTTT. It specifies CAWRNRPLAWATEAFF. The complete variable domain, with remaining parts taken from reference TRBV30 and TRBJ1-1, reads SQTIHQWPATLVQPVGSPLSLECTVEGTSNPNLYWYRQAAGRGLQLLFYSVGIGQISSEVPQNLSASRPQDRQFILSSKKLLLSDSGFYLCAWRNRPLAWATEAFFGQGTRLTVV.

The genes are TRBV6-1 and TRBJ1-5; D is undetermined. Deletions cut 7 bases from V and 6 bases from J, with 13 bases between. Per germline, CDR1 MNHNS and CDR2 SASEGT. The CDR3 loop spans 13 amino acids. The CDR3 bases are TGTGCCAGCATCCTAACTGGCGGTCAGCCCCAGCATTTT. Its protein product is CASILTGGQPQHF.

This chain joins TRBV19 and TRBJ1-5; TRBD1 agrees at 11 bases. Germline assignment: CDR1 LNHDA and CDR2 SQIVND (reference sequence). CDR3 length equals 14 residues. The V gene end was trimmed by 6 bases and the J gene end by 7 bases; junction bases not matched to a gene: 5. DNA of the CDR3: TGTGCCAGTAGACGCCGGGACAGGGGGCAGCCCCAGCATTTT. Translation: CASRRRDRGQPQHF.

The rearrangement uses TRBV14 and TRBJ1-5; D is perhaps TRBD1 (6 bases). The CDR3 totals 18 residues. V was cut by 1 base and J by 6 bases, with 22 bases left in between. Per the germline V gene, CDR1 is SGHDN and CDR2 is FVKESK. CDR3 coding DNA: TGTGCCAGCAGCCAAGGAACCCGGGGGGGGCGATGGGGTCAGCCCCAGCATTTT. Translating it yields CASSQGTRGGRWGQPQHF.

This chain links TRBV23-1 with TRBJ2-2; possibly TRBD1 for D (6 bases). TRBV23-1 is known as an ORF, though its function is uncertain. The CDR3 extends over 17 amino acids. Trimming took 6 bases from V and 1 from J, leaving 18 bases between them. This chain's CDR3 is CASSPGHPTWNTGELFF. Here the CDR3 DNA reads TGCGCCAGCAGCCCGGGACACCCGACCTGGAACACCGGGGAGCTGTTTTTT.